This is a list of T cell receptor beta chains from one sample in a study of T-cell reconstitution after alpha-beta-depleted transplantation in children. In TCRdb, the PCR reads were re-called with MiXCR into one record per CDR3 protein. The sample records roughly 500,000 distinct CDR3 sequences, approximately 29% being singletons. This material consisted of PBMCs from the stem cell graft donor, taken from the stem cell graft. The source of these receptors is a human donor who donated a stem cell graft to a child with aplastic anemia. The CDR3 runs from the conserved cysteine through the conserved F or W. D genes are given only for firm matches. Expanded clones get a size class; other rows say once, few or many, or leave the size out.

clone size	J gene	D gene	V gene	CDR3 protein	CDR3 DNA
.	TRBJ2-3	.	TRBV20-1	CSARDWFTSTDTQYF	TGCAGTGCTAGAGATTGGTTTACTAGCACAGATACGCAGTATTTT
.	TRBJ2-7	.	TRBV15	CATSRDRGPEQYF	TGTGCCACCAGCAGAGATCGGGGACCCGAGCAGTACTTC
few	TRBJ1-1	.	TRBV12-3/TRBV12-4	CASMESNTRTEAFF	TGTGCCAGCATGGAATCCAATACGAGGACTGAAGCTTTCTTT
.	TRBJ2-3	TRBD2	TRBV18	CASSPSAGVSDTQYF	TGTGCCAGCTCACCCTCGGCGGGAGTATCAGATACGCAGTATTTT
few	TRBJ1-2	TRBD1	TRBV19	CASSLPPTGTYGYTF	TGTGCCAGTAGTTTACCCCCGACAGGGACCTATGGCTACACCTTC
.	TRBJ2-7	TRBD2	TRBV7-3	CASRRTSGAKEQYF	TGTGCCAGCAGGCGGACTAGCGGGGCTAAGGAGCAGTACTTC
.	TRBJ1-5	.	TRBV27	CARRGLGQHF	TGTGCCAGGAGAGGTTTGGGCCAGCATTTT
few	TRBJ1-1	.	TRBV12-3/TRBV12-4	CASSLVWNTEAFF	TGTGCCAGCAGTTTGGTTTGGAACACTGAAGCTTTCTTT
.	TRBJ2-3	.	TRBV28	CASSLSRASTDTQYF	TGTGCCAGCAGTTTATCCAGGGCAAGCACAGATACGCAGTATTTT
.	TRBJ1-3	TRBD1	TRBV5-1	CASSPGGGESSGNTIYF	TGCGCCAGCAGCCCAGGGGGGGGCGAGAGCTCTGGAAACACCATATATTTT
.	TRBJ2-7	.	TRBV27	CASGYGWTYEQYF	TGTGCCAGCGGGTACGGATGGACCTACGAGCAGTACTTC
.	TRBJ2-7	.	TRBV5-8	CASSLAMGFYEQYF	TGTGCCAGCAGCTTGGCTATGGGGTTCTACGAGCAGTACTTC
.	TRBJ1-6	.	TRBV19	CASSMRDSPLHF	TGTGCCAGTAGTATGAGGGATTCACCCCTCCACTTT
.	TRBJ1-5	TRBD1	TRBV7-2	CASSQGQTQPQHF	TGTGCCAGCAGCCAGGGACAGACTCAGCCCCAGCATTTT
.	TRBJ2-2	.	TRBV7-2	CASSPQMVPGELFF	TGTGCCAGCAGCCCACAAATGGTTCCCGGGGAGCTGTTTTTT
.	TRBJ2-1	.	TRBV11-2	CASSLRQGREQFF	TGTGCCAGCAGCTTAAGGCAGGGACGGGAGCAGTTCTTC